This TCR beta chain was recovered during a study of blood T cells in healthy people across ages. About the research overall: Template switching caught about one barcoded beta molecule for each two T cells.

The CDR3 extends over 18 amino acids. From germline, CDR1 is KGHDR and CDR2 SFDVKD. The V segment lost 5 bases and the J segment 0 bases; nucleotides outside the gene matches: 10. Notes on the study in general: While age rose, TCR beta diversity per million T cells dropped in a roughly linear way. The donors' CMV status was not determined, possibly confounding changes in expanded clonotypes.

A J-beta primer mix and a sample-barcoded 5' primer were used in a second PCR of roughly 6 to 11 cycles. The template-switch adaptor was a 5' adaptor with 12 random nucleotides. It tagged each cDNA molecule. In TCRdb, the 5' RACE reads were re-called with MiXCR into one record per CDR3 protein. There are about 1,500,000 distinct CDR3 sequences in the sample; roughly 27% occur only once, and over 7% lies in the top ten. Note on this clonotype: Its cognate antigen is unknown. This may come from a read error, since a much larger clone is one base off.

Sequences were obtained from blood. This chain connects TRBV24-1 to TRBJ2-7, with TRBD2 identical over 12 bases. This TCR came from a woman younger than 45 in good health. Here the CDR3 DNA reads TGTGCCACCAGTGCCGCGACTAGCGGGGGAACCGACTCCTACGAGCAGTACTTC. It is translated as CATSAATSGGTDSYEQYF.